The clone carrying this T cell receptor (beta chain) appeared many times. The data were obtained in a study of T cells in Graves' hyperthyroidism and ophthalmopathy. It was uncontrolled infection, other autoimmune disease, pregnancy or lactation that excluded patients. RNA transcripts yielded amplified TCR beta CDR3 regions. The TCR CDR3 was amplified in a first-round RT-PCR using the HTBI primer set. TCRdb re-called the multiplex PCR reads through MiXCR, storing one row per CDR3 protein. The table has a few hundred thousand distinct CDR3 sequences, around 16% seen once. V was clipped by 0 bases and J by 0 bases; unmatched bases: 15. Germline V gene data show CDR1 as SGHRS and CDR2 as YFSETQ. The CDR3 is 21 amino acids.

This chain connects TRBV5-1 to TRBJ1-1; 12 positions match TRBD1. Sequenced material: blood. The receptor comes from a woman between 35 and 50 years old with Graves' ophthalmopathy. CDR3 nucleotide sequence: TGCGCCAGCAGCTTGGCCTTGGGACAGGGGGCCCTCGGGCCCATGAACACTGAAGCTTTCTTT. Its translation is CASSLALGQGALGPMNTEAFF.